One T cell receptor (beta chain) is described in this entry. At one of its ends the junction is not consistent with the germline gene, which may arise from a read error. Sequencing used immunoSEQ multiplex PCR; TCRdb keeps in-frame clones, though not all of them. The table has fewer than 50,000 clones, around four fifths seen once. This entry belongs to a study of blood T cell repertoires in COVID-19. Across the study: Collection of acute and convalescent COVID-19 samples took place in the United States, Italy and Spain. From T cells, B-cell-depleted T cells, or PBMCs came the material, which was cDNA or gDNA.

The CDR3 extends over 13 amino acids. The germline V gene encodes CDR1 SSHAT and CDR2 FNYEAQ (reference sequence). This chain joins TRBV7-7 and TRBJ2-7; 7 positions match TRBD1. Sequences were obtained from peripheral blood. This sequence originates from a man of 80 years or more with active or convalescent COVID-19. For the CDR3, the DNA is TGTGCTAGCAGCTTAGCGCAGGGGGTCGAGCAGTACTTC. This encodes CASSLAQGVEQYF.